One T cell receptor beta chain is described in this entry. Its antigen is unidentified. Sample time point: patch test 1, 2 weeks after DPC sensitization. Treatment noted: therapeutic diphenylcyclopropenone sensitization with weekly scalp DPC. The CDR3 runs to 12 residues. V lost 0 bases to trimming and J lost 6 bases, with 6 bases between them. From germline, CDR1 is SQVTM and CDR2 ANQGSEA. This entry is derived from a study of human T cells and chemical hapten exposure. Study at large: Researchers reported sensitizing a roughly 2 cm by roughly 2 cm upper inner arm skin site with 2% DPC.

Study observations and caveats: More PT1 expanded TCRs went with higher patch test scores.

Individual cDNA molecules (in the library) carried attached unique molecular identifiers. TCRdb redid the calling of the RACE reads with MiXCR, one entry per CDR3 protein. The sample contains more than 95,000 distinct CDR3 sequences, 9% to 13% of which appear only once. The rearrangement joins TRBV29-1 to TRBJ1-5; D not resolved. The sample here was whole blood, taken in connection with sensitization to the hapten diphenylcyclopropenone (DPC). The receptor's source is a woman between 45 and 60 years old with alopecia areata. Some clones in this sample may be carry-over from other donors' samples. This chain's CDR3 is CSVEDVGQPQHF. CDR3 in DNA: TGCAGCGTTGAAGATGTGGGTCAGCCCCAGCATTTT.